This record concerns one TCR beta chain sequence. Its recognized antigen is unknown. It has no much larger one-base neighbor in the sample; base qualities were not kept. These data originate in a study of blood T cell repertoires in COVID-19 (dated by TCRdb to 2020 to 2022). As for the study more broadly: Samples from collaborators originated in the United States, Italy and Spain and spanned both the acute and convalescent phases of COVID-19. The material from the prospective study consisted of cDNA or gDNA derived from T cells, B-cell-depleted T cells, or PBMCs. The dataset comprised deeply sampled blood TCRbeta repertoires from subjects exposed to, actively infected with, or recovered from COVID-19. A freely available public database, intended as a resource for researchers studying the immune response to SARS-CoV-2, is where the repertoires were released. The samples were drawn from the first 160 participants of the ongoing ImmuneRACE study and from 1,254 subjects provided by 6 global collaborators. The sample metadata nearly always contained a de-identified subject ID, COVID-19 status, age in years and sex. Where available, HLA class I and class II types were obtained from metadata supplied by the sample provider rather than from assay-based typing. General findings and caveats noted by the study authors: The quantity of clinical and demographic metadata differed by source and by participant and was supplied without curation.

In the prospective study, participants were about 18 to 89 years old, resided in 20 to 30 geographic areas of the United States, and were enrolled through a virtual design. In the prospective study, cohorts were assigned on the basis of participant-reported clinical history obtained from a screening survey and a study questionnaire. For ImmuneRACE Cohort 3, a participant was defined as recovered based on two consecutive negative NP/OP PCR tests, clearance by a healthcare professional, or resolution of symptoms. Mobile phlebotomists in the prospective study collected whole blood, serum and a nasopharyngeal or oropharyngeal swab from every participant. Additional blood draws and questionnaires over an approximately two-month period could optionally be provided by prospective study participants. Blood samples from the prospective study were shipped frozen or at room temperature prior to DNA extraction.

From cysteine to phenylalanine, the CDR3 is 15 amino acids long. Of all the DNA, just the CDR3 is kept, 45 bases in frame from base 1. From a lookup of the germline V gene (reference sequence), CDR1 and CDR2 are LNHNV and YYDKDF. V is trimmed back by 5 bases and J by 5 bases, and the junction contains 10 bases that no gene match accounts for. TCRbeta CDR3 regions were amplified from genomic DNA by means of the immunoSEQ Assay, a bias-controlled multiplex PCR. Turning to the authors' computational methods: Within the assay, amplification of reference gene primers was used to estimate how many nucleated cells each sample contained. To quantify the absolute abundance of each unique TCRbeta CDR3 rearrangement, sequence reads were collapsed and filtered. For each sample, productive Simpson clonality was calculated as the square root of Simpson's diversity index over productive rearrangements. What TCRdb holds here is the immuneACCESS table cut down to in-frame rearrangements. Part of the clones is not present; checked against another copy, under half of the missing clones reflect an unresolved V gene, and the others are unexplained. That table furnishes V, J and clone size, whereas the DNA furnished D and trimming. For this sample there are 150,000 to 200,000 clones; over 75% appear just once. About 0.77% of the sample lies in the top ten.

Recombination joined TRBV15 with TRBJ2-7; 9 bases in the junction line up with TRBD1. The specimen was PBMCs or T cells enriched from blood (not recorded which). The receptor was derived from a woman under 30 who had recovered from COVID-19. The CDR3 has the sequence CATSLLRTGAHEQYF. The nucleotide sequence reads TGTGCCACCAGCCTACTTAGGACAGGGGCCCACGAGCAGTACTTC.